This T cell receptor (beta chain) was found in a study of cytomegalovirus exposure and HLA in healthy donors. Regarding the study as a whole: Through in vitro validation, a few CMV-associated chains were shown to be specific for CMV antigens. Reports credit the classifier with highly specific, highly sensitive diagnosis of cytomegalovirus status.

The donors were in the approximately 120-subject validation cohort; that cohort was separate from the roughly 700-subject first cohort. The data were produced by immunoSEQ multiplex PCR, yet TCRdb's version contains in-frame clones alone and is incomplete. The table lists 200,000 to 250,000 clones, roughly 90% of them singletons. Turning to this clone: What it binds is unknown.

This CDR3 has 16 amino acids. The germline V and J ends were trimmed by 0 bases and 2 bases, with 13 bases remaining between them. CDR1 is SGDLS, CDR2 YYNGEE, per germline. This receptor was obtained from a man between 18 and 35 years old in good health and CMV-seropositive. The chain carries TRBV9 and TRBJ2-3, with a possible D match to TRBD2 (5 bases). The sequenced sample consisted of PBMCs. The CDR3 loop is CASSVEASRATDTQYF. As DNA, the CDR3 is TGTGCCAGCAGCGTAGAAGCGTCGAGGGCCACAGATACGCAGTATTTT.